The clone carrying this TCR beta chain was seen many times. What it recognizes is unknown. The read terminates 3 residues before the CDR3 end, so the remaining end is supplied by the germline J gene. Trimming took 2 bases from V and 4 from J, leaving 22 bases between them. CDR1 is SGDLS and CDR2 is YYNGEE in the germline V gene. This CDR3 region has 18 residues. The sample belongs to a study of T cell clonality in common variable immunodeficiency. Study results and caveats: In common variable immunodeficiency, TCR beta chains reportedly carried fewer deletions and N-nucleotide insertions. Authors noted CVID clonality's cause needs subpopulation repertoire sequencing.

Clones were read by immunoSEQ multiplex PCR, and TCRdb kept only the in-frame ones, dropping some. The table lists about 31,000 clones, with no singletons. The receptor was isolated from a human donor with common variable immunodeficiency. Sample: peripheral blood mononuclear cells. The V and J genes are TRBV9 and TRBJ2-1; tentatively, D is TRBD1 (5 bases). The CDR3 here is CASSVRGRGSKGYNEQFF. The sequenced CDR3 bases are TGTGCCAGCAGCGTCAGAGGTAGGGGCAGTAAGGGGTACAATGAG.